What follows describes a single T cell receptor (beta chain). The antigen is not known. There were TCR beta CDR3 regions amplified from RNA transcripts. HTBI primers were the set used in a first-round RT-PCR of the TCR CDR3. One entry per CDR3 protein, called by TCRdb with MiXCR from the multiplex PCR reads. The sample has under 130,000 distinct CDR3 sequences, around 50% seen once; the top ten hold about 26%. These data come from a study of T cells in Graves' hyperthyroidism and ophthalmopathy. Overall study findings and caveats: Ophthalmopathy onset followed model prediction by a median approximately six months.

Germline CDR1 reads SNHLY; CDR2 reads FYNNEI. The CDR3 totals 15 residues. Those with hyperthyroidism were 18 to 65 years old, newly diagnosed, and ill for under 2 months. Uncontrolled infection, other autoimmune disease, pregnancy or lactation led to exclusion. The PBMCs were sourced from fresh peripheral blood (approximately 9 ml). The source material was blood. The chain links TRBV2 to TRBJ2-7, with D perhaps matching TRBD1 or TRBD2 (5 bases each). The TCR was taken from a man between 40 and 49 years old with Graves' hyperthyroidism. The CDR3 region is CASSEERGRLLRAVV. For the CDR3, the DNA is TGTGCCAGCAGTGAAGAGAGGGGACGCCTCCTACGAGCAGTTGTA.